A selection of T cell receptor beta chains follows, all from one sample in a study of cytomegalovirus exposure and HLA in healthy donors. The repertoire was sequenced with immunoSEQ multiplex PCR; TCRdb's copy has only in-frame clones and lacks some. This table has approximately 160,000 clones, about 81% appearing once. The sequenced sample consisted of PBMCs. The receptors here all came from a woman aged 50 to 60 in good health and CMV-seropositive. Each CDR3 is given with its conserved first and last residue. A D gene is named only where the DNA matches it firmly. Only part of the rows carry a size: once, few, many, or a class if the clone is expanded.

size	D	J	V	CDR3	DNA
.	.	TRBJ1-3	TRBV4-1	CASSQVEGDRIGNTIYF	TGCGCCAGCAGCCAAGTGGAGGGCGACAGAATCGGAAACACCATATATTTT
few	.	TRBJ2-1	TRBV7-6	CASSEDNNEQFF	TGTGCCAGCAGCGAGGACAACAATGAGCAGTTCTTC
.	.	TRBJ2-5	TRBV27	CASSPPYGEQYF	TGTGCCAGCAGTCCCCCATATGGGGAGCAGTACTTC
.	TRBD1	TRBJ2-4	TRBV18	CASSPLVTTGGAKNIQYF	TGTGCCAGCTCACCACTAGTAACGACAGGGGGGGCCAAAAACATTCAGTACTTC
.	.	TRBJ2-5	TRBV21-1	CASSKRNAGGPQYF	TGTGCCAGCAGCAAACGGAACGCCGGCGGGCCCCAGTACTTC
.	.	TRBJ2-2	TRBV30	CAWSVIRVRNTGELFF	TGTGCCTGGAGTGTTATCAGGGTACGAAACACCGGGGAGCTGTTTTTT
.	.	TRBJ2-5	TRBV7-2	CASSLVAGMETQYF	TGTGCCAGCAGCTTAGTAGCAGGGATGGAGACCCAGTACTTC
.	TRBD2	TRBJ2-5	TRBV6-5	CASSSGLAGGQGTQYF	TGTGCCAGCAGTTCGGGACTAGCGGGGGGGCAGGGGACCCAGTACTTC
few	.	TRBJ2-1	TRBV10-3	CAILNGSVSNEQFF	TGTGCCATCTTGAACGGTTCGGTGAGCAATGAGCAGTTCTTC
.	TRBD1	TRBJ2-2	TRBV11-2	CASSFRGQVREELFF	TGTGCCAGCAGCTTCAGAGGACAGGTTCGGGAGGAGCTGTTTTTT
.	.	TRBJ2-7	TRBV5-1	CASSPEGGHSYEQYF	TGCGCCAGCAGCCCGGAGGGCGGACACTCCTACGAGCAGTACTTC
.	TRBD1	TRBJ1-2	TRBV2	CASSEADRGFYGYTF	TGTGCCAGCAGTGAAGCGGACAGGGGTTTCTATGGCTACACCTTC
.	TRBD1	TRBJ1-5	TRBV6-6	CASSWETGKGNQPQHF	TGTGCCAGCAGTTGGGAGACAGGGAAGGGCAATCAGCCCCAGCATTTT
.	.	TRBJ2-5	TRBV15	CATSRARGRETQYF	TGTGCCACCAGCAGAGCGCGGGGGCGGGAGACCCAGTACTTC